This entry features one T cell receptor beta chain sequence. The CDR3 has 11 amino acids. Germline V gene data show CDR1 as MNHNY and CDR2 as SVGAGI (reference sequence). V lost 5 bases, J lost 4 bases, and 6 bases lay in between. This entry comes from a study of T cell changes during pregnancy in multiple sclerosis. Sequencing used immunoSEQ multiplex PCR; TCRdb keeps in-frame clones, though not all of them. The sample yields roughly 61,000 clones, 93% seen once. This chain links TRBV6-6 with TRBJ2-7; no firm D call. The clonotype was recovered from a female donor with multiple sclerosis, enrolled in a pregnancy study. The sequencing used peripheral blood, collected after pregnancy. CDR3 in amino acids: CASSPIYEQYF. Here the CDR3 DNA reads TGTGCCAGCAGTCCAATTTACGAGCAGTACTTC.